This entry is about one T cell receptor beta chain. Its target is unknown. These data come from a study of a mutant IDH1 vaccine in newly diagnosed glioma. Specified time point: week 47, end of study. A single vaccine dose contained 300 ug of mutant IDH1 20-mer peptide, and topical imiquimod was used with it. V was shortened by 4 bases and J by 1 base, with 4 bases between the two germline ends. CDR1 and CDR2 from the germline V gene are SGDLS and YYNGEE. The CDR3 totals 12 residues. Here immunoSEQ multiplex PCR was the method, and the copy in TCRdb shows in-frame clones only, minus some. The data hold about 56,000 clones, with roughly 80% observed a single time.

The TCR sequence derives from a woman in her forties or fifties with glioma. The chain recombines TRBV9 with TRBJ2-3; D call uncertain. Material: PBMCs, obtained from a glioma patient whose treatment included an IDH1 peptide vaccine. The CDR3 reads CASSIGTDTQYF. CDR3 nucleotide sequence: TGTGCCAGCAGCATAGGCACAGATACGCAGTATTTT.